The T cell receptor beta chain under discussion was sequenced for a study of Ad26.COV2.S vaccination and SARS-CoV-2 variants. Study-level results: Estimates derived from TCR breadth and depth analyses may have underestimated total T cell responses.

CDR1 and CDR2 from the germline V gene are SGHTA and FQGTGA. This CDR3 contains 12 residues. V lost 4 bases and J lost 4, with 7 bases in between. Only in-frame clones appear in the TCRdb table, and some are missing; sequencing was by immunoSEQ multiplex PCR. The sample contains around 450,000 clones, about 88% of which appear only once. Treatment reported: around 19 received Ad26.COV2.S at low or high dose, single or two shots; about 5 received placebo; per-sample allocation not given. Repertoires come from day 63 after the first vaccine or placebo injection. Concerning this clone: Its antigen is unknown. The same CDR3 also results from other DNA sequences found in this sample.

The sample in question was peripheral blood, obtained in a trial of Ad26.COV2.S vaccine versus placebo. The clonotype originates from a person between 18 and 60 years old who received the Ad26.COV2.S COVID-19 vaccine or a placebo. The V gene is TRBV7-3, the J gene TRBJ2-5; unclear D gene. CDR3 protein: CASSSGRETQYF. Here the CDR3 DNA reads TGTGCCAGCAGCTCTGGACGAGAGACCCAGTACTTC.